Sequencing of this T cell receptor beta chain was carried out in a study of vaccination effects on CD4 cells after COVID-19. Germline-derived CDR1 and CDR2 are LGHDT and YNNKEL (reference sequence). The CDR3 is 14 residues long. Trimming removed 2 bases from V and 6 bases from J; junction bases left unmatched: 3. Worth noting for this clone: The antigen is not known.

Viral peptide pools were used in the ViraFEST assay to expand antigen-specific CD4+ T cells, and sequencing came afterward. Once cultured for nine to ten days, the cells underwent separation to obtain CD4+ T cells. This individual tested PCR-positive for SARS-CoV-2 infection between March and December 2020. This table comes from immunoSEQ multiplex PCR, and its TCRdb copy is limited to in-frame clones, with some not included. The sample has 25,000 to 35,000 clones; about two thirds are singletons. The TCR originated in a human donor who had a prior SARS-CoV-2 infection. The chain combines TRBV3-1 (or the pseudogene TRBV3-2) with TRBJ2-3; 9 bases are a match to TRBD1. The material was CD4+ T cells from PBMCs cultured with a peptide pool, obtained before COVID-19 vaccination. The CDR3 DNA is TGTGCCAGCAGCCAAACCGGGACAGGGGATACGCAGTATTTT. Translating it yields CASSQTGTGDTQYF.